The clone carrying this T cell receptor beta chain turned up a few times. This entry belongs to a study of T-cell reconstitution after alpha-beta-depleted transplantation in children. The CDR3 loop spans 14 amino acids. CDR1 and CDR2 (germline): SGHRS, YFSETQ. Trimming took off 0 bases at V and 8 bases at J, with 12 bases between the two ends. Unique molecular identifiers were used to barcode this TCRbeta library. TCRdb analysed the PCR reads with MiXCR anew, one entry per CDR3 protein. Among some 350,000 distinct CDR3 sequences listed, about 9.4% were seen once. This clonotype was sampled from a human donor who donated a stem cell graft to a child with acute lymphoblastic leukemia. V usage is TRBV5-1 and J usage is TRBJ2-1; perhaps TRBD2 as D (6 bases). The sample here was PBMCs from the stem cell graft donor, taken from the stem cell graft. The DNA for the CDR3 is TGCGCCAGCAGCTTGGAGGGCAGGGAGGATGAGCAGTTCTTC. It yields the protein CASSLEGREDEQFF.